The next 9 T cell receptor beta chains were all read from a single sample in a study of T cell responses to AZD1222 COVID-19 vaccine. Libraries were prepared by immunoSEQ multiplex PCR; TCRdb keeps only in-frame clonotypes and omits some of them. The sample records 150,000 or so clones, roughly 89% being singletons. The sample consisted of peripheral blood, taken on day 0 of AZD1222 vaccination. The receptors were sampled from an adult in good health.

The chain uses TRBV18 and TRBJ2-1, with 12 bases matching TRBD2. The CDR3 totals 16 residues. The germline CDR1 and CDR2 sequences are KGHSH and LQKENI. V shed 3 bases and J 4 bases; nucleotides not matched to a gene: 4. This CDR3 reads CASSPILAGGYNEQFF. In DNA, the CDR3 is TGTGCCAGCTCACCCATACTAGCGGGAGGATACAATGAGCAGTTCTTC.

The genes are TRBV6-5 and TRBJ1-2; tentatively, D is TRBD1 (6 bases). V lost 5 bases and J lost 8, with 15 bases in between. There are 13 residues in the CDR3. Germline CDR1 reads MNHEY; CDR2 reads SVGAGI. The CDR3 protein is CASSLGGTSGYTF. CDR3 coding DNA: TGTGCCAGCAGTCTAGGGGGGACCTCCGGCTACACCTTC.

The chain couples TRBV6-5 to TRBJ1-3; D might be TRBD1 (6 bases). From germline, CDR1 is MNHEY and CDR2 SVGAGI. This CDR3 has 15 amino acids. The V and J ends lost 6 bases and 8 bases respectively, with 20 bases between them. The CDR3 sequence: CASSLDRTLGYTIYF. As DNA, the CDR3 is TGTGCCAGCAGCCTCGACAGGACCCTGGGGTACACCATATATTTT.

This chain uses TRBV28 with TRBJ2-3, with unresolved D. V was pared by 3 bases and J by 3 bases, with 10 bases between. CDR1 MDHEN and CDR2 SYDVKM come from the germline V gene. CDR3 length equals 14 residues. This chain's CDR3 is CASSLTPSTDTQYF. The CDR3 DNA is TGTGCCAGCAGTTTGACTCCCAGTACAGATACGCAGTATTTT. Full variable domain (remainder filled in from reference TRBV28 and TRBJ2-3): DVKVTQSSRYLVKRTGEKVFLECVQDMDHENMFWYRQDPGLGLRLIYFSYDVKMKEKGDIPEGYSVSREKKERFSLILESASTNQTSMYLCASSLTPSTDTQYFGPGTRLTVL.

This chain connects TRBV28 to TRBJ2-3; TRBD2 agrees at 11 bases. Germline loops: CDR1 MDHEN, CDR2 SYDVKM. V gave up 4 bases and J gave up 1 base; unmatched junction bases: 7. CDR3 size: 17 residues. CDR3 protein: CASSSGTSGVRTDTQYF. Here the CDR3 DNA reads TGTGCCAGCAGTTCAGGGACTAGCGGAGTTCGCACAGATACGCAGTATTTT.

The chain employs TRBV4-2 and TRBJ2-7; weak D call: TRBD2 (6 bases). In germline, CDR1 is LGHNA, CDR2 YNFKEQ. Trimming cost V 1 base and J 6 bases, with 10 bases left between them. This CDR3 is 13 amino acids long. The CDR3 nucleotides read TGTGCCAGCAGCCAAGTCGGACTATCCGAGCAGTACTTC. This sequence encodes CASSQVGLSEQYF.

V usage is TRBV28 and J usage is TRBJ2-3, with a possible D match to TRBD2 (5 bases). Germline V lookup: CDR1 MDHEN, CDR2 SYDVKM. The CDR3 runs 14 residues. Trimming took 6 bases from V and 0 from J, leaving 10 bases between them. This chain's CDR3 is CASRRAYSTDTQYF. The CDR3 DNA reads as TGTGCCAGCAGGCGGGCGTACAGCACAGATACGCAGTATTTT.

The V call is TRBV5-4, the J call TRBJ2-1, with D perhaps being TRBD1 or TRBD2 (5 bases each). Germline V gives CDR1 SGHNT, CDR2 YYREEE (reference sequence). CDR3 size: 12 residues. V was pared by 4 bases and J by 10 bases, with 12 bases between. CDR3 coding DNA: TGTGCCAGCAGCCAAACGGGGCCCGAGCAGTTCTTC. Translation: CASSQTGPEQFF.

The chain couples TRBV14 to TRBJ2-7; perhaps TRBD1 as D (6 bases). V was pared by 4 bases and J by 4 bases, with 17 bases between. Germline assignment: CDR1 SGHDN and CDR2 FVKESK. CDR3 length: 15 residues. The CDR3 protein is CASSRTTGKAYEQYF. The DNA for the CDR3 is TGTGCCAGCAGCCGAACAACAGGGAAGGCATACGAGCAGTACTTC. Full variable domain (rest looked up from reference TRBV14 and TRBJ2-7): EAGVTQFPSHSVIEKGQTVTLRCDPISGHDNLYWYRRVMGKEIKFLLHFVKESKQDESGMPNNRFLAERTGGTYSTLKVQPAELEDSGVYFCASSRTTGKAYEQYFGPGTRLTVT.